Listed below are T cell receptor beta chains from one sample, sequenced in a study of T-cell reconstitution after alpha-beta-depleted transplantation in children. TCRdb re-derived calls from the PCR reads in MiXCR, one entry per CDR3 protein. This sample has 440,000 or so distinct CDR3 sequences, with about 45% found just once. Sequencing used PBMCs, obtained before TCRalphabeta/CD19-depleted stem cell transplant. These receptors were collected from a girl aged 2-9 years with aplastic anemia, due to receive a stem cell transplant. Both conserved end residues are part of each CDR3. Each record gives: CDR3 length, V gene, clone size, D gene, J gene, CDR3 DNA, CDR3 protein. A D gene is named only where the DNA matches it firmly. Only some rows state a clone size, as once, few, many or a class for expanded clones.

>10|TRBV20-1|once|NA|TRBJ2-5
TGCAGTGCTAGTCACGGGACCCAGTACTTC
CSASHGTQYF
>14|TRBV6-2/TRBV6-3|few|NA|TRBJ2-3
TGTGCCAGCAGTTACTTGGCCAGCACAGATACGCAGTATTTT
CASSYLASTDTQYF
>12|TRBV20-1|NA|NA|TRBJ2-3
TGCAGTGCTAGAGATCATGGAGATACGCAGTATTTT
CSARDHGDTQYF
>15|TRBV20-1|NA|NA|TRBJ1-5
TGCAGTGCTAGTGCCGGGAAGGGAAGCAATCAGCCCCAGCATTTT
CSASAGKGSNQPQHF
>18|TRBV20-1|many|TRBD2|TRBJ2-5
TGCAGTGCTAGAGGATGGAGGAAGGCTAGCGGGAGAGAAGAGACCCAGTACTTC
CSARGWRKASGREETQYF
>15|TRBV6-1|few|TRBD1|TRBJ2-7
TGTGCCAGCAGTGAGACAGGGAATGGGGACTACGAGCAGTACTTC
CASSETGNGDYEQYF
>15|TRBV5-1|few|NA|TRBJ1-1
TGCGCCAGCAGCTTGGGTGGGGATGGGGGCACTGAAGCTTTCTTT
CASSLGGDGGTEAFF
>11|TRBV29-1|NA|NA|TRBJ2-3
TGCAGCGTCCTTAACACAGATACGCAGTATTTT
CSVLNTDTQYF
>13|TRBV12-3/TRBV12-4|NA|NA|TRBJ2-7
TGTGCCAGCAGTCCAACCCGCAACGGGGATCAGTACTTC
CASSPTRNGDQYF
>11|TRBV10-3|NA|NA|TRBJ2-3
TGTGCCATCGGGCCGTATGATACGCAGTATTTT
CAIGPYDTQYF
>12|TRBV29-1|NA|NA|TRBJ2-7
TGCAGCGTTGAACCAAGCCCGTACGAGCAGTACTTC
CSVEPSPYEQYF
>12|TRBV3-1|many|NA|TRBJ2-7
TGTGCCAGCAGCCAAGCTCGTGGCGAGCAGTACTTC
CASSQARGEQYF
>14|TRBV20-1|few|NA|TRBJ2-7
TGCAGTGCTCTCCCATCGCCAGAGGGGGACGAGCAGTACTTC
CSALPSPEGDEQYF
>15|TRBV4-2|NA|TRBD2|TRBJ2-5
TGTGCCAGCGGCCCGGGGGGGGGCCTACGGGAGACCCAGTACTTC
CASGPGGGLRETQYF
>15|TRBV7-9|few|TRBD2|TRBJ2-7
TGTGCCAGCAGCCCTCTACTAGCGGGAGGTTACGAGCAGTACTTC
CASSPLLAGGYEQYF
>16|TRBV6-1|few|TRBD1|TRBJ1-1
TGTGCCAGCAGACCTACCCGCCAGGGGGGCCAAACTGAAGCCTTCTTT
CASRPTRQGGQTEAFF
>14|TRBV5-1|few|TRBD1|TRBJ1-3
TGCGCCAGCAGACGGGACAGACAGGGGAACACCATATATTTT
CASRRDRQGNTIYF
>14|TRBV5-1|few|NA|TRBJ2-7
TGCGCCAGCAGCTTGATACAGGGATCCTACGAGCAGTACTTC
CASSLIQGSYEQYF
>13|TRBV20-1|once|NA|TRBJ2-1
TGCAGTGCCGGTCGAGACAGTTACAATGAGCAGTTCTTC
CSAGRDSYNEQFF
>12|TRBV29-1|NA|NA|TRBJ2-2
TGCAGCGCACGGGCTGACACCGGGGAGCTGTTTTTT
CSARADTGELFF
>13|TRBV20-1|NA|NA|TRBJ1-2
TGCAGTGCTAGGTCACCGGAGAGCTATGGCTACACCTTC
CSARSPESYGYTF
>14|TRBV10-3|NA|TRBD1|TRBJ1-1
TGTGCCATCAGTGCCCGGGACAGGCCCATTGAAGCTTTCTTT
CAISARDRPIEAFF
>16|TRBV15|NA|TRBD2|TRBJ2-1
TGTGCCACCAGCATCCGGACTAGCGGGAGTCGGAATGAGCAGTTCTTC
CATSIRTSGSRNEQFF
>12|TRBV29-1|NA|NA|TRBJ2-1
TGCAGCGTTGCGGGGGATGGTCATGAGCAGTTCTTC
CSVAGDGHEQFF
>12|TRBV25-1|many|NA|TRBJ2-7
TGTGCCAGCCGACGTGAATCCTACGAGCAGTACTTC
CASRRESYEQYF
>14|TRBV9|many|NA|TRBJ2-7
TGTGCCAGCAGCGTAGAGGTTGGCCCCTACGAGCAGTACTTC
CASSVEVGPYEQYF
>12|TRBV20-1|few|NA|TRBJ2-7
TGCAGTGCTATCGTGGATTCCTACGAGCAGTACTTC
CSAIVDSYEQYF
>14|TRBV4-1|NA|NA|TRBJ2-7
TGCGCCAGCAGCCACCTCAAGGGGAACTACGAGCAGTACTTC
CASSHLKGNYEQYF
>15|TRBV6-5|few|TRBD2|TRBJ2-1
TGTGCCAGCAGTTATCGGACTAGCGGGAGGGGTGAGCAGTTCTTC
CASSYRTSGRGEQFF
>14|TRBV29-1|NA|NA|TRBJ2-5
TGCAGCGTGGGGGGAGACGTTGCTCAAGAGACCCAGTACTTC
CSVGGDVAQETQYF
>13|TRBV7-9|NA|NA|TRBJ2-3
TGTGCCAGCAGGGCTAGCGAACCAGATACGCAGTATTTT
CASRASEPDTQYF
>13|TRBV7-2|NA|NA|TRBJ2-1
TGTGCCAGCAGCTTAGGACATGGCAATGAGCAGTTCTTC
CASSLGHGNEQFF
>15|TRBV20-1|NA|TRBD1|TRBJ1-1
TGCAGTGCTAGAGAAGCCGGGACAGGTAACACTGAAGCTTTCTTT
CSAREAGTGNTEAFF
>15|TRBV7-2|few|NA|TRBJ2-2
TGTGCCAGCAGCCTAAACACAGGGCCCACCGGGGAGCTGTTTTTT
CASSLNTGPTGELFF
>13|TRBV28|NA|TRBD1|TRBJ1-2
TGTGCCATCACGACAGGGGGCAATTATGGCTACACCTTC
CAITTGGNYGYTF
>14|TRBV12-3/TRBV12-4|many|NA|TRBJ1-2
TGTGCCAGCAGTTACCCTCAGGGCGCCTATGGCTACACCTTC
CASSYPQGAYGYTF
>15|TRBV10-3|NA|TRBD2|TRBJ2-3
TGTGCTTCACGAGGAGGACTAGCGGCTACAGATACGCAGTATTTT
CASRGGLAATDTQYF
>18|TRBV11-1|NA|TRBD1|TRBJ2-7
TGTGCCAGCAGCTTAGCGGCGGGACAGGGGGTAAGGACCTACGAGCAGTACTTC
CASSLAAGQGVRTYEQYF
>16|TRBV5-1|many|NA|TRBJ1-1
TGCGCCAGCAGCCCCAGTGTGAGGGCGCCGAACACTGAAGCTTTCTTT
CASSPSVRAPNTEAFF
>15|TRBV5-1|once|NA|TRBJ1-5
TGCGCCAGCAGCTTGGGCGGCGGTCCTAGGGAGCCCCAGCATTTT
CASSLGGGPREPQHF
>18|TRBV12-3/TRBV12-4|many|TRBD2|TRBJ2-5
TGTGCCAGCAGTTTCAGGCTAGCGGGAGCGTCCCCCCAAGAGACCCAGTACTTC
CASSFRLAGASPQETQYF
>15|TRBV20-1|NA|TRBD2|TRBJ2-3
TGCAGTGCTGGGATTAGCGGGTTTAGCACAGATACGCAGTATTTT
CSAGISGFSTDTQYF
>15|TRBV27|few|NA|TRBJ1-1
TGTGCCAGCGCTCTGGGGGGGTTCATGAACACTGAAGCTTTCTTT
CASALGGFMNTEAFF
>15|TRBV18|NA|NA|TRBJ1-2
TGTGCCAGCTCATCGGAGACAGGACCTAACTATGGCTACACCTTC
CASSSETGPNYGYTF
>19|TRBV7-8|NA|NA|TRBJ2-1
TGTGCCAGCAGCCGGCTTGGGTGGTCCTCCCCAGGCTCCTACAATGAGCAGTTCTTC
CASSRLGWSSPGSYNEQFF
>12|TRBV13|NA|NA|TRBJ2-4
TGTGCCAGCAGCCTCGGGACCGAAACTCCGTACTTC
CASSLGTETPYF
>14|TRBV24-1|NA|NA|TRBJ1-2
TGTGCCACCAGTGCCCTAGGGGAGGCGGATGGCTACACCTTC
CATSALGEADGYTF
>14|TRBV3-1|many|NA|TRBJ2-3
TGTGCCAGCAGCCAAGAGACGTTAGCAGATACGCAGTATTTT
CASSQETLADTQYF
>12|TRBV15|many|NA|TRBJ2-7
TGTGCCACCAGCAGCCCCGCGGGCGAGCAGTACTTC
CATSSPAGEQYF
>15|TRBV5-6|many|NA|TRBJ2-3
TGTGCCAGCAGCGGTCCTAGCGCCAGCACAGATACGCAGTATTTT
CASSGPSASTDTQYF
>14|TRBV19|few|NA|TRBJ2-7
TGTGCCAGTAGTATAGAGGCCGGCTCCTACGAGCAGTACTTC
CASSIEAGSYEQYF
>15|TRBV5-1|NA|NA|TRBJ1-5
TGCGCCAGCAGTCCCGGAGTGGGGGCCAATCAGCCCCAGCATTTT
CASSPGVGANQPQHF
>15|TRBV9|NA|TRBD2|TRBJ2-1
TGTGCCAGCAGCGTGGCTAGCGGGAGGGGCAATGAGCAGTTCTTC
CASSVASGRGNEQFF
>16|TRBV7-8|NA|TRBD2|TRBJ2-2
TGTGCCAGCAGCCATAGCGGGAGCGCGAACACCGGGGAGCTGTTTTTT
CASSHSGSANTGELFF
>13|TRBV29-1|many|TRBD1|TRBJ2-7
TGCAGCGTTCTGGGACAGGGGTTCAACGAGCAGTACTTC
CSVLGQGFNEQYF
>15|TRBV20-1|NA|NA|TRBJ2-2
TGCAGTGCTAGAGAATCGGCAGGAAACACCGGGGAGCTGTTTTTT
CSARESAGNTGELFF
>18|TRBV15|once|NA|TRBJ2-7
TGTGCCACCAGCAGAGATACCCCGGGGAGGCTGGAATCCTACGAGCAGTACTTC
CATSRDTPGRLESYEQYF
>17|TRBV7-2|many|TRBD1|TRBJ2-6
TGTGCCAGCAGCTTCAAGGCAGGGGGCTCTGGGGCCAACGTCCTGACTTTC
CASSFKAGGSGANVLTF
>13|TRBV12-3/TRBV12-4|few|NA|TRBJ1-4
TGTGCCAGCAGTTTTACAAGGGGTGAAAAACTGTTTTTT
CASSFTRGEKLFF